This T cell receptor beta chain was sequenced for a study of cytomegalovirus exposure and HLA in healthy donors. Study context: Unique TCRs from HLA-typed donors, some 85 million of them, were held in an early data release. Overall study results and limits: Presence/absence comparisons presumed near-even sequencing depth among donors. Sequencing likely produced, as an artifact, a cluster of highly shared sequence variants. Indistinguishable V segments, including TRBV6-2 and TRBV6-3, were excluded.

13 Jbeta primers and 60 Vbeta primers were used for the PCR. TCRdb's table, derived via immunoSEQ multiplex PCR, lists solely in-frame clones and lacks some. The sample consists of 100,000 or so clones, around 80% of them appearing once. Note on this clone: Its target is unknown.

Deletions cut 4 bases from V and 7 bases from J, with 17 bases between. The CDR3 loop spans 15 amino acids. CDR1 and CDR2 from the germline V gene are SGHRS and YFSETQ. The receptor was isolated from a middle-aged man in good health and CMV-seropositive. This chain uses TRBV5-1 with TRBJ2-2, with no clear D. The sample taken for sequencing was PBMCs. The CDR3 spells CASSPGSELVGELFF. The CDR3 DNA sequence: TGCGCCAGCAGCCCCGGCAGCGAGTTGGTCGGGGAGCTGTTTTTT.